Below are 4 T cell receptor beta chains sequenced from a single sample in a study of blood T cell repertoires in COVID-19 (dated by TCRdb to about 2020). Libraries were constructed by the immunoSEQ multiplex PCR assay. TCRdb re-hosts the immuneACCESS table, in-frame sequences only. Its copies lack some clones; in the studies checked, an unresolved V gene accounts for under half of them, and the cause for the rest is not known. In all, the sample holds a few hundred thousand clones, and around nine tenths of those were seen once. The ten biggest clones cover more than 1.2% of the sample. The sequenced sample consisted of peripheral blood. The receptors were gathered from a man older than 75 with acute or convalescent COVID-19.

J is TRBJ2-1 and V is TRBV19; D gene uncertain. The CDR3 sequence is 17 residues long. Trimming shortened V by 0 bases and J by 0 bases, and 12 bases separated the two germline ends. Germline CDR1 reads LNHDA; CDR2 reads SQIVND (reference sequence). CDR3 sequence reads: CASSIDPAGTSYNEQFF. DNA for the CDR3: TGTGCCAGTAGTATAGATCCCGCAGGCACCTCCTACAATGAGCAGTTCTTC.

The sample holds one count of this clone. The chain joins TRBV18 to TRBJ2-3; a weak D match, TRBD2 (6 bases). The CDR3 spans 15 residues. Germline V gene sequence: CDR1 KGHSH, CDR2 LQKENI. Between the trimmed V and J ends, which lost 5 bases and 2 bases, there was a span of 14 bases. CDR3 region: CASSITGGLTDTQYF. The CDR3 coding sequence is TGTGCCAGCTCAATAACCGGGGGTCTCACAGATACGCAGTATTTT.

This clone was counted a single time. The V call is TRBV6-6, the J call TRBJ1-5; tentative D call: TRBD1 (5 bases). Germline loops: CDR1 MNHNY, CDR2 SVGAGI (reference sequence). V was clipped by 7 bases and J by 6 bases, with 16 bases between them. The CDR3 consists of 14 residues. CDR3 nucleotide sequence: TGTGCCAGCACCCGACCGGGGGAGGGTCAGCCCCAGCATTTT. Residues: CASTRPGEGQPQHF.

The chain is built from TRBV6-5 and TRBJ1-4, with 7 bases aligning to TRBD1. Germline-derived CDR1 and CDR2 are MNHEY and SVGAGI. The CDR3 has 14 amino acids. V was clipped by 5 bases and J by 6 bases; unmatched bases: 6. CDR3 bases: TGTGCCAGCAGTAACAGGGGAAGGGATGAAAAACTGTTTTTT. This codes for CASSNRGRDEKLFF.